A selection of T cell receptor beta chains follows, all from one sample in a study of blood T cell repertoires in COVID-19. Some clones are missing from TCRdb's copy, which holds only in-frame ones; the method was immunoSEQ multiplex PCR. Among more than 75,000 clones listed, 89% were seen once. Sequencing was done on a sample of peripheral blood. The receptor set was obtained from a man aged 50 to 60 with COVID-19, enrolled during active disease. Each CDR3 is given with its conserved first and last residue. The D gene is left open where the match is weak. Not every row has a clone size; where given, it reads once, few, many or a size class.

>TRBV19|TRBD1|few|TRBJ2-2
TGTGCCAGTAGTATGGGGACAGGGAACACCGGGGAGCTGTTTTTT
CASSMGTGNTGELFF
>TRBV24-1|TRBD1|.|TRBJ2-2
TGTGCCACCAGTGATATAGGACAGGGTTCGGCCGGGGAGCTGTTTTTT
CATSDIGQGSAGELFF
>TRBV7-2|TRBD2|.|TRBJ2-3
TGTGCCAGCAGCTTAAGAGCGGGGGCCACAGATACGCAGTATTTT
CASSLRAGATDTQYF
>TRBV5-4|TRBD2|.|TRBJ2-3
TGTGCCAGCATGGGGGGGGACCGCACAGATACGCAGTATTTT
CASMGGDRTDTQYF
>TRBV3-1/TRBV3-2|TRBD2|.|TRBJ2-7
TGTGCCAGCAGCCAAACTAGCGGGGGCCTATCCTACGAGCAGTACTTC
CASSQTSGGLSYEQYF
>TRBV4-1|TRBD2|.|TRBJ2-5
TGCGCCAGCAGCCAAGATTCCAGCGGGGGGCAGTACTTC
CASSQDSSGGQYF
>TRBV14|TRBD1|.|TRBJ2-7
TGTGCCAGCAGCCGAGGACAGGCCGGGGATGGGGAGCAGTACTTC
CASSRGQAGDGEQYF
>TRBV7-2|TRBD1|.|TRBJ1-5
TGTGCCAGCAGCCCCGACCTACAGGGGGCATCGCCCCAGCATTTT
CASSPDLQGASPQHF
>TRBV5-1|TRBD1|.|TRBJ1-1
TGCGCCAGCAGCTTGGGACAGGGGGCTGGAGCTTTCTTT
CASSLGQGAGAFF
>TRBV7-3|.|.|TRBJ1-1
TGTGCCAGCAGCCCCACTGGAGGGGCCACTGAAGCTTTCTTT
CASSPTGGATEAFF
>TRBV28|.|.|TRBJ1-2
TGTGCCAGCAGTTTATCTTCCAGGCCTGGCTATGGCTACACCTTC
CASSLSSRPGYGYTF
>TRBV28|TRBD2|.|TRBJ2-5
TGTGCCGCCGGCCTAGCGGGCACACAAGAGACCCAGTACTTC
CAAGLAGTQETQYF
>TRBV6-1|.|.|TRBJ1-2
TGTGCCAGCAGTGAAACAAGTGGCTATGGCTACACCTTC
CASSETSGYGYTF
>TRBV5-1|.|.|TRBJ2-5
TGCGCCAGCAGCTTGGGTAGCGGCCACCAAGAGACCCAGTACTTC
CASSLGSGHQETQYF
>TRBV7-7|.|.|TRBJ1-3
TGTGCTAGCAGCTTAGGTTCGGGCTCTGGAAACACCATATATTTT
CASSLGSGSGNTIYF
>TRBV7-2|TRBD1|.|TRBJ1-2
TGTGCCAGCACCCTATACAGGGGGCAAGGCTATGGCTACACCTTC
CASTLYRGQGYGYTF
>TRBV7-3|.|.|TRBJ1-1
TGTGCCAGCAGCAATTCGGGGGGAACTGAAGCTTTCTTT
CASSNSGGTEAFF
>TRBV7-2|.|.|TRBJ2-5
TGTGCCAGCAGCTTAATGGGGGGACGGTCAGAAGAGACCCAGTACTTC
CASSLMGGRSEETQYF
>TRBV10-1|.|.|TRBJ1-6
TGCGCCAGCAGTAGGGTCAGGACACATAATTCACCCCTCCACTTT
CASSRVRTHNSPLHF
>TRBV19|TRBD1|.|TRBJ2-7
TGTGCCAGTAGTATGGGGACAGGGGCGGCCGTCTACGAGCAGTACTTC
CASSMGTGAAVYEQYF
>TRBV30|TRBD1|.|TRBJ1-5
TGTGCCTGGAGTGCAGACAGGGGGCGCGCGGGGCAGCCCCAGCATTTT
CAWSADRGRAGQPQHF
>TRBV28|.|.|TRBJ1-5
TGTGCCAGCAAAGCAGGCCGCCGGGGGAACAATCAGCCCCAGCATTTT
CASKAGRRGNNQPQHF